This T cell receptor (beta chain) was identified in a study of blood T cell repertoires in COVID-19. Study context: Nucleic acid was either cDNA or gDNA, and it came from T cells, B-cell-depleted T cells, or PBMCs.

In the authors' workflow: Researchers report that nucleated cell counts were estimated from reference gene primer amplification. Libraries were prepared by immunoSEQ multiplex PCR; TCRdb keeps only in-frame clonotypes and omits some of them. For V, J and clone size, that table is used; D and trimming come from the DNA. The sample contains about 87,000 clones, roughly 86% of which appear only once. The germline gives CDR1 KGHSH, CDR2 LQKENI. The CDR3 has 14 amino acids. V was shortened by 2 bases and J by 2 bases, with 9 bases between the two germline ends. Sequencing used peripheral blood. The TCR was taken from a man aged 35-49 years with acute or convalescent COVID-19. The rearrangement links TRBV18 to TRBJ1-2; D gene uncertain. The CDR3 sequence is CASSPSAENYGYTF. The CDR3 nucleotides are TGTGCCAGCTCACCAAGCGCAGAAAACTATGGCTACACCTTC.